This T cell receptor beta chain appears in the sequencing data of a study of monozygotic twins with inflammatory bowel disease. TCRdb derives one entry per CDR3 protein from the 5' RACE reads, leaving out DNA. The table lists roughly 300,000 distinct CDR3 sequences. About this clonotype: Its target is unknown.

This CDR3 spans 17 amino acids. Germline CDR1 reads MNHEY; CDR2 reads SVGAGI. General study points: In the analysis, different T cell subtypes could not be told apart.

The chain recombines TRBV6-5 with TRBJ2-7; TCRdb picks TRBD1, but there is no DNA to check that call. The sequenced sample consisted of blood. The source of this sequence is a human donor with ulcerative colitis or Crohn's disease, or a healthy co-twin of an affected twin (not recorded which). This chain's CDR3 is CASSYSISGGGAYEQYF.